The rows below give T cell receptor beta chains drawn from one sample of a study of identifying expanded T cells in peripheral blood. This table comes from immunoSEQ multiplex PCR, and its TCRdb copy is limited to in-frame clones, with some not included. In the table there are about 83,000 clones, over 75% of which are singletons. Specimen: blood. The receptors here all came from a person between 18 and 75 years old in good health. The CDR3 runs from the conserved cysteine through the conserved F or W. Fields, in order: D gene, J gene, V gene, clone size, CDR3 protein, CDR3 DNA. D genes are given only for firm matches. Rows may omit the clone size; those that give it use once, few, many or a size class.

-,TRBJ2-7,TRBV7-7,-,CASSLAVGNYEQYF,TGTGCTAGCAGCTTAGCGGTGGGGAACTACGAGCAGTACTTC
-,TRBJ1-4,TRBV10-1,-,CASSGGVNEKLFF,TGCGCCAGCAGTGGGGGAGTTAATGAAAAACTGTTTTTT
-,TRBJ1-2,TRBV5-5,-,CASSLSPAGNSYGYTF,TGTGCCAGCAGCTTGTCCCCTGCGGGGAATTCCTATGGCTACACCTTC
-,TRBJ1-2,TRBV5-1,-,CASSLAQGTSYGYTF,TGCGCCAGCAGCTTGGCCCAGGGAACCTCCTATGGCTACACCTTC
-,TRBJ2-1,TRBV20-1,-,CSPLDDEQFF,TGCAGTCCCCTCGACGATGAGCAGTTCTTC
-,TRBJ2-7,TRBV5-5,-,CASSFPGGGEQYF,TGTGCCAGCAGCTTCCCGGGGGGCGGCGAGCAGTACTTC
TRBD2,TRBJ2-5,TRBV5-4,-,CASSFWTSGGKETQYF,TGTGCCAGCAGCTTTTGGACTAGCGGGGGAAAGGAGACCCAGTACTTC
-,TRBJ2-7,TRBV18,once,CASSPPNADYEQYF,TGTGCCAGCTCACCACCGAACGCAGACTACGAGCAGTACTTC
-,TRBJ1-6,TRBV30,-,CAWSKGDNSPLHF,TGTGCCTGGTCAAAGGGGGATAATTCACCCCTCCACTTT
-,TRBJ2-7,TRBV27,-,CASSSSRGGSYEQYF,TGTGCCAGCAGCTCAAGCAGGGGTGGTTCCTACGAGCAGTACTTC
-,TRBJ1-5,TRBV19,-,CASSFPGGGQPQHF,TGTGCCAGTAGTTTTCCGGGCGGCGGACAGCCCCAGCATTTT
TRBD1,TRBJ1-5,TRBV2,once,CASSTGNQPQHF,TGTGCCAGCTCGACAGGGAATCAGCCCCAGCATTTT
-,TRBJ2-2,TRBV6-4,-,CASSATSTGELFF,TGTGCCAGCAGTGCCACTTCCACCGGGGAGCTGTTTTTT